This TCR beta chain originates from a study of identifying expanded T cells in peripheral blood. Comment on this clone: The target antigen is unknown.

Profiled with immunoSEQ multiplex PCR; TCRdb holds only in-frame clones, not every one. The sample consists of approximately 100,000 clones, roughly nine tenths of them appearing once. With V trimmed by 5 bases and J by 4 bases, 20 bases remained unmatched. The CDR3 totals 19 residues. Germline-derived CDR1 and CDR2 are SGHVS and FQNEAQ. During the collection period, no donor immune events like infections were recorded. Notes on the study in general: Across healthy donors, higher total template counts meant significantly greater roughly 2-week count variance. Differentially abundant clones: about 1.1 between replicates, approximately 15 at two to three weeks, less than 20 at four.

The receptor comes from a person aged 18 to 75 in good health. The chain is built from TRBV7-8 and TRBJ2-5; the match to TRBD2 covers 9 bases. Sequenced input: blood. The CDR3 sequence is CASSPRGGGGASSRETQYF. For the CDR3, the DNA is TGTGCCAGCAGCCCAAGAGGCGGCGGGGGGGCCAGTTCAAGAGAGACCCAGTACTTC. The whole variable domain, filled in from reference TRBV7-8 and TRBJ2-5, reads GAGVSQSPRYKVAKRGQDVALRCDPISGHVSLFWYQQALGQGPEFLTYFQNEAQLDKSGLPSDRFFAERPEGSVSTLKIQRTQQEDSAVYLCASSPRGGGGASSRETQYFGPGTRLLVL.